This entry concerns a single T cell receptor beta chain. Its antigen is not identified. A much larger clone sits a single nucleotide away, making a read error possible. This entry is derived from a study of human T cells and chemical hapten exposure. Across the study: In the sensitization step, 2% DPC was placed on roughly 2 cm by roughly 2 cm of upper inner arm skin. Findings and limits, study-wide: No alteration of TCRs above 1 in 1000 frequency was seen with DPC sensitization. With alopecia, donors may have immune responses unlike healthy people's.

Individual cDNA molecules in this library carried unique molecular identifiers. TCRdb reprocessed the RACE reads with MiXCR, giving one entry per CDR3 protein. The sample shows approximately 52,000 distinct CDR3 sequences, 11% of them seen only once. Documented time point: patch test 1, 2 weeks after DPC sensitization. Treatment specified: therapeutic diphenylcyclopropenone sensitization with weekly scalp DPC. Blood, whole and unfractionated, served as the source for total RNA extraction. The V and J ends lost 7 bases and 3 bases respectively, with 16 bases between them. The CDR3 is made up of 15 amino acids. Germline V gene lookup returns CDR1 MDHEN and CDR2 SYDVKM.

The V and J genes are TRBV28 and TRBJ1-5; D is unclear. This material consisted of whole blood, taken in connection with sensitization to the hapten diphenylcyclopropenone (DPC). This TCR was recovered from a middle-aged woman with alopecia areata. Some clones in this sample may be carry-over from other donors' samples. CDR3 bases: TGTGCCAGCAAGTTGGGAGACATGGACAATCAGCCCCAGCATTTT. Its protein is CASKLGDMDNQPQHF.